Given below is one T cell receptor beta chain in context. What it binds is unknown. Separate from the 666-subject first cohort, the roughly 120-subject validation cohort was the one that the donors belonged to. The entry originates in a study of cytomegalovirus exposure and HLA in healthy donors. Measured with immunoSEQ multiplex PCR; TCRdb has only the in-frame clones, and not every one. This repertoire shows over 100,000 clones, nearly 90% found once; its top ten account for 1% to 1.5%. This CDR3 has 13 residues. Per germline, CDR1 SGHRS and CDR2 YFSETQ. With 3 bases removed from V and 7 bases from J, the gap between germline ends came to 13 bases. Study observations and caveats: Cytomegalovirus-associated status was assigned to about 180 TCR beta chains. According to a subsequent analysis, TCR clusters identified in the first cohort showed a tendency to co-occur across the approximately 130 validation repertoires. Reported performance of the classifier showed diagnosis of cytomegalovirus status with high specificity and sensitivity.

Input material: PBMCs. The TCR sequence derives from a woman aged 18-35 years in good health and CMV-seronegative. The genes are TRBV5-1 and TRBJ2-5; maybe TRBD2 (5 bases). For the CDR3, the DNA is TGCGCCAGCAGCTCGACGACCCGGGGGACCCAGTACTTC. It is translated as CASSSTTRGTQYF.